The 30 T cell receptor beta chains in this list originate from one sample, sequenced in a study of T cell responses to AZD1222 COVID-19 vaccine (dated by TCRdb to the early 2020s). Library preparation employed the immunoSEQ multiplex PCR assay. TCRdb took this table from immuneACCESS and kept in-frame rearrangements with V and J called. Such tables lack part of the clones; where checked against another copy, unresolved V genes explain under half of the gap, and the rest is unexplained. The sample table lists 140,000 to 150,000 clones, around 88% of them with a count of one. The top ten constitute around 15% of the sample. In the paper's terms, the time point label means: baseline before first vaccination. Source: peripheral blood, taken on day 0 of AZD1222 vaccination. The source of these receptors is an adult in good health.

The chain recombines TRBV12-3 or TRBV12-4 with TRBJ1-2; D ambiguous. V gave up 3 bases and J gave up 2 bases, with 7 bases separating them. This CDR3 has 13 residues. In DNA, the CDR3 is TGTGCCAGCAGTTTCTTGGGGAACTATGGCTACACCTTC. Its translation: CASSFLGNYGYTF.

The chain combines TRBV6-6 with TRBJ1-5; TRBD1 agrees at 8 bases. Trimming took 2 bases from V and 2 from J; bases not matched to a gene: 2. Germline V gives CDR1 MNHNY, CDR2 SVGAGI (reference sequence). The CDR3 has 15 residues. Here the CDR3 reads CASSYVDRGNQPQHF. The DNA for the CDR3 is TGTGCCAGCAGTTACGTGGACAGGGGCAATCAGCCCCAGCATTTT.

This chain uses TRBV10-3 with TRBJ2-7; TRBD1 matches at 9 bases. With V trimmed by 6 bases and J by 6 bases, 6 bases remained unmatched. This CDR3 region has 13 residues. CDR1 is ENHRY and CDR2 is SYGVKD in the germline V gene. This CDR3 is CAIRDTGGGEQYF. DNA of the CDR3: TGTGCCATCAGGGATACAGGGGGCGGCGAGCAGTACTTC.

CDR3 DNA: TGTGCCACCAGCAGAGATAGAAGTAGCGGGGGGCACAATGAGCAGTTCTTC. Amino acid sequence: CATSRDRSSGGHNEQFF. The chain uses TRBV15 and TRBJ2-1; 10 bases map to TRBD2. Per germline, CDR1 LNHNV and CDR2 YYDKDF (reference sequence). J was trimmed by 5 bases and V by 0 bases; bases with no gene match: 7. The CDR3 runs to 17 residues.

The chain joins TRBV9 to TRBJ1-2; D gene ambiguous. The V end was cut by 3 bases, the J end by 7 bases, with 19 bases between. This CDR3 contains 15 residues. Germline lookup yields CDR1 SGDLS and CDR2 YYNGEE. In DNA, the CDR3 is TGTGCCAGCAGCGCCAGGACCGCGGAATGGAGTGGCTACACCTTC. Residues: CASSARTAEWSGYTF.

To note about this clone: Other DNA sequences in this sample translate to the same CDR3. The chain has TRBV28 and TRBJ2-7, with D possibly being TRBD1 or TRBD2 (5 bases each). With 7 bases removed from V and 3 bases from J, the gap between germline ends came to 19 bases. CDR3 length equals 15 residues. Germline CDR1 is MDHEN and CDR2 is SYDVKM. CDR3 sequence reads: CASTKGRGTNYEQYF. Written as DNA, the CDR3 is TGTGCCAGCACCAAAGGGAGAGGGACGAACTACGAGCAGTACTTC. Filled out from reference TRBV28 and TRBJ2-7, the complete variable domain reads DVKVTQSSRYLVKRTGEKVFLECVQDMDHENMFWYRQDPGLGLRLIYFSYDVKMKEKGDIPEGYSVSREKKERFSLILESASTNQTSMYLCASTKGRGTNYEQYFGPGTRLTVT.

This clone was seen just once. This chain connects TRBV30 to TRBJ1-3; the match to TRBD1 covers 7 bases. Germline CDR1 GTSNPN, CDR2 SVGIG (reference sequence). Germline trimming cut 5 bases from V and 4 bases from J; bases unmatched to any gene: 8. This CDR3 contains 14 residues. The chain's CDR3 is CAWQTDRVGNTIYF. The CDR3 DNA follows: TGTGCCTGGCAGACCGACAGGGTAGGAAACACCATATATTTT.

The chain uses TRBV6-2 or TRBV6-3 and TRBJ1-5, with 8 bases that match TRBD1. The J segment lost 7 bases and the V segment lost 6 bases, leaving 5 bases of the junction unmatched. The CDR3 covers 13 residues. The V gene's germline CDR1 is MNHEY and CDR2 SVGEGT. CDR3: CASSSGTGQPQHF. CDR3 coding DNA: TGTGCCAGCAGCTCCGGGACAGGCCAGCCCCAGCATTTT.

This clone was detected once. The J gene is TRBJ1-4, the V gene TRBV21-1. TRBV21-1 is marked as a pseudogene. This CDR3 spans 13 amino acids. CDR3 nucleotides: TGTGCCAGCCCCGGGTGTCGTAATGAAAAACTGTTTTTT. This translates into CASPGCRNEKLFF.

The chain carries TRBV7-3 and TRBJ1-1; D may be TRBD1 (5 bases). The CDR3 totals 15 residues. V was pared by 4 bases and J by 1 base, with 13 bases between. CDR1 and CDR2 (germline): SGHTA, FQGTGA. The CDR3 DNA sequence: TGTGCCAGCAGCTCCTATGGGCAGGGGAACACTGAAGCTTTCTTT. Translated, it gives CASSSYGQGNTEAFF.

The chain couples TRBV7-2 to TRBJ2-3; a weak D match, TRBD2 (5 bases). Germline V gene sequence: CDR1 SGHTA, CDR2 FQGNSA. Trimming cost V 6 bases and J 3 bases, with 13 bases left between them. The CDR3 is 14 amino acids. The CDR3 nucleotides read TGTGCCAGCAGATACCGACGGGGTACAGATACGCAGTATTTT. It encodes CASRYRRGTDTQYF.

The chain is built from TRBV7-8 and TRBJ1-1, with a weak D call TRBD1 (5 bases). Looked up from germline, CDR1 is SGHVS and CDR2 is FQNEAQ. CDR3 length: 19 amino acids. The ends were cut back, 5 bases at V and 5 bases at J, with 30 bases in the middle. The CDR3 spells CASSPPLGKGTRLSTEAFF. CDR3 nucleotides: TGTGCCAGCAGCCCCCCGCTGGGAAAGGGGACCCGGTTGAGTACTGAAGCTTTCTTT.

The chain recombines TRBV7-2 with TRBJ1-6; D gene uncertain. V lost 3 bases and J lost 4, with 10 bases in between. The CDR3 length is 15 residues. The germline CDR1 and CDR2 sequences are SGHTA and FQGNSA. The CDR3, as DNA: TGTGCCAGCAGCTTCCAGCGTCAATATAATTCACCCCTCCACTTT. Translating it yields CASSFQRQYNSPLHF.

The rearrangement uses TRBV18 and TRBJ1-2; D perhaps matches TRBD1 (6 bases). The ends were cut back, 5 bases at V and 8 bases at J, with 24 bases in the middle. This CDR3 spans 16 amino acids. The germline CDR1 and CDR2 sequences are KGHSH and LQKENI. The CDR3 DNA follows: TGTGCCAGCTCATCTCCCTGGACCTCAGGGACAAGAGGCTACACCTTC. Protein product: CASSSPWTSGTRGYTF.

V gene TRBV18 combines with J gene TRBJ1-2; no clear D. The V end was cut by 3 bases, the J end by 4 bases, with 9 bases between. In germline, CDR1 is KGHSH, CDR2 LQKENI. There are 13 residues in the CDR3. Here the CDR3 reads CASSPEGAYGYTF. The CDR3 region has the DNA TGTGCCAGCTCACCGGAGGGAGCCTATGGCTACACCTTC.

The chain combines TRBV3-1 (or the pseudogene TRBV3-2) with TRBJ1-1; TRBD1 agrees at 7 bases. Germline V gives CDR1 LGHDT, CDR2 YNNKEL (reference sequence). V dropped 4 bases and J dropped 2; count of bases not matched to a gene: 7. There are 15 residues in the CDR3. CDR3 residues: CASSPADRTNTEAFF. Here the CDR3 DNA reads TGTGCCAGCAGCCCCGCGGACAGGACCAACACTGAAGCTTTCTTT.

V gene TRBV7-2 combines with J gene TRBJ2-3; tentative D call: TRBD2 (6 bases). Trimming took off 4 bases at V and 3 bases at J, with 14 bases between the two ends. This CDR3 has 15 amino acids. CDR1 SGHTA and CDR2 FQGNSA come from the germline V gene. The CDR3 bases are TGTGCCAGCAGCTGGAGGGACCTAGGGACAGATACGCAGTATTTT. Its protein is CASSWRDLGTDTQYF.

The chain carries TRBV24-1 and TRBJ2-7; 7 bases line up with TRBD2. The CDR3 extends over 14 amino acids. Germline CDR1 KGHDR, CDR2 SFDVKD. With V trimmed by 9 bases and J by 7 bases, 14 bases remained unmatched. The CDR3 protein is CATAQARGSVEQYF. In DNA, the CDR3 is TGTGCCACCGCACAGGCCCGCGGGAGCGTGGAGCAGTACTTC.

V is TRBV5-4 and J is TRBJ2-2, with D perhaps being TRBD1 or TRBD2 (5 bases each). Germline V gives CDR1 SGHNT, CDR2 YYREEE (reference sequence). V dropped 3 bases and J dropped 1 base, with 13 bases sitting between them. The CDR3 runs 16 residues. The CDR3 sequence: CASSSRDRWNTGELFF. CDR3 in DNA: TGTGCCAGCAGCTCGAGGGACCGTTGGAACACCGGGGAGCTGTTTTTT.

This sequence joins TRBV30 and TRBJ2-7, with TRBD1 as a possible D gene (6 bases). CDR1 is GTSNPN and CDR2 is SVGIG in the germline V gene (reference sequence). V was shortened by 0 bases and J by 5 bases, with 11 bases between the two germline ends. This CDR3 has 13 amino acids. DNA for the CDR3: TGTGCCTGGAGTGTAGGTTCAGGGGACGAGCAGTACTTC. Amino acid sequence: CAWSVGSGDEQYF.

The rearrangement joins TRBV9 to TRBJ1-2; D not resolved. CDR1 is SGDLS, CDR2 YYNGEE, per germline. Between the trimmed V and J ends, which lost 6 bases and 7 bases, there was a span of 16 bases. This CDR3 contains 13 residues. The CDR3 coding sequence is TGTGCCAGCACTAAGGAGGCCCCTTCTGGCTACACCTTC. This codes for CASTKEAPSGYTF.

J is TRBJ2-1 and V is TRBV6-5; TRBD2 might be the D (5 bases). This CDR3 comprises 14 residues. Germline lookup yields CDR1 MNHEY and CDR2 SVGAGI. The V and J ends lost 5 bases and 12 bases respectively, with 20 bases between them. DNA of the CDR3: TGTGCCAGCAGTCTCCCCCCCCAAGAGGGAAGGCAGTTCTTC. Protein sequence: CASSLPPQEGRQFF.

V is TRBV19 and J is TRBJ2-6, with D hard to call. V lost 6 bases and J lost 2, with 26 bases in between. Germline values: CDR1 LNHDA, CDR2 SQIVND (reference sequence). This CDR3 spans 20 amino acids. CDR3 nucleotide sequence: TGTGCCAGTAGCCTCAGGTGGGTGTCTCCAAGCGCGACTGGGGCCAACGTCCTGACTTTC. Protein product: CASSLRWVSPSATGANVLTF.

V usage is TRBV28 and J usage is TRBJ1-1; 7 nucleotides match TRBD1. Per the germline V gene, CDR1 is MDHEN and CDR2 is SYDVKM. V shed 5 bases and J 5 bases; nucleotides not matched to a gene: 11. CDR3 length: 15 residues. CDR3 residues: CASSPQGTVRTEAFF. The CDR3 nucleotides read TGTGCCAGCAGTCCCCAGGGGACAGTAAGAACTGAAGCTTTCTTT.

The chain combines TRBV9 with TRBJ1-2, with D possibly TRBD1 on 6 matching bases. Germline V lookup: CDR1 SGDLS, CDR2 YYNGEE. The V end lost 4 bases, the J end lost 5 bases, and 15 bases lay between the germline ends. The CDR3 consists of 14 residues. DNA for the CDR3: TGTGCCAGCAGCACCCAGGACAGTAATTATGGCTACACCTTC. The encoded protein is CASSTQDSNYGYTF.

This chain joins TRBV6-5 and TRBJ1-3; weak D call: TRBD1 (5 bases). V was shortened by 4 bases and J by 9 bases, with 13 bases between the two germline ends. CDR1 is MNHEY, CDR2 SVGAGI, per germline. This CDR3 contains 13 residues. CDR3: CASSSDPRVTIYF. As DNA, the CDR3 is TGTGCCAGCAGTTCGGACCCCAGGGTCACCATATATTTT.

This rearrangement joins TRBV19 to TRBJ2-5; possibly TRBD2 for D (5 bases). CDR1 and CDR2 from the germline V gene are LNHDA and SQIVND (reference sequence). V gave up 3 bases and J gave up 1 base, with 6 bases separating them. The CDR3 is made up of 13 amino acids. The CDR3 DNA reads TGTGCCAGTAGTATCGGACTCCAAGAGACCCAGTACTTC. Translating gives CASSIGLQETQYF.

The chain recombines TRBV10-1 with TRBJ2-1, with D unclear. There are 11 residues in the CDR3. The V and J ends lost 3 bases and 12 bases respectively, with 9 bases between them. Germline V gives CDR1 WNHNN, CDR2 SYGVQD (reference sequence). The CDR3 protein is CASSEKRTQFF. CDR3 DNA: TGCGCCAGCAGTGAAAAGAGGACGCAGTTCTTC.

The CDR3 DNA sequence: TGTGCTAGTGGCTCTTCAGGGAGGGGGCAGCCCCAGCATTTT. Its translation is CASGSSGRGQPQHF. The rearrangement uses TRBV12-5 and TRBJ1-5; perhaps TRBD1 as D (6 bases). The germline V gene has CDR1 LGHNT and CDR2 FRNRAP. The CDR3 loop spans 14 amino acids. Trimming stripped 6 bases from V and 7 bases from J, with 16 bases between.

This clone was counted a few times. J is TRBJ2-7 and V is TRBV3-1 (or the pseudogene TRBV3-2), with TRBD1 matching over 9 bases. Per the germline V gene, CDR1 is LGHDT and CDR2 is YNNKEL (reference sequence). V shed 5 bases and J 3 bases; nucleotides not matched to a gene: 8. The CDR3 extends over 15 amino acids. The CDR3 is CASSSRTGANYEQYF. The CDR3 DNA reads TGTGCCAGCAGCTCCAGGACAGGGGCTAACTACGAGCAGTACTTC.